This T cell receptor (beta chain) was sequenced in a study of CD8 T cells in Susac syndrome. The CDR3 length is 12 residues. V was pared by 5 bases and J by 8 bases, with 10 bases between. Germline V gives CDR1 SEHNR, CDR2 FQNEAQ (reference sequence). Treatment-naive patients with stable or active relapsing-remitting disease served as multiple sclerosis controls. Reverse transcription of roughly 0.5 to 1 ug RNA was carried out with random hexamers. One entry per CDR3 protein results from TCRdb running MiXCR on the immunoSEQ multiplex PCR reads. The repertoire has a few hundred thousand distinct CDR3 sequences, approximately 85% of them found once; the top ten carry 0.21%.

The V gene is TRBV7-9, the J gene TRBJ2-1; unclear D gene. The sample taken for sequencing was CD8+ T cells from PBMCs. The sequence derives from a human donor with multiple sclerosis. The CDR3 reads CASSPGPHEQFF. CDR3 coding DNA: TGTGCCAGCAGCCCTGGGCCTCATGAGCAGTTCTTC.